The T cell receptor (beta chain) under discussion was sequenced for a study of blood T cell repertoires in COVID-19. Looking at the study overall: Sites in the United States, Italy and Spain provided acute and convalescent COVID-19 samples. Sources were T cells, B-cell-depleted T cells, or PBMCs; the material itself was cDNA or gDNA.

Germline V lookup: CDR1 MNHNS, CDR2 SASEGT. V was clipped by 2 bases and J by 1 base, with 14 bases between them. There are 16 residues in the CDR3. The Seattle site enrolled patients during active infection and followed them longitudinally. Assay: immunoSEQ multiplex PCR; the TCRdb copy retains only in-frame clones and omits some. The data show 250,000 to 300,000 clones, roughly 92% seen once. This clone was counted a few times. The TCR comes from a woman in her twenties or thirties with COVID-19, enrolled during active disease. The V gene is TRBV6-1, the J gene TRBJ2-5, with D perhaps TRBD2 (5 bases). Sequenced material: peripheral blood. CDR3 in DNA: TGTGCCAGCAGTGAAAGCCCCGCTAGCTTCCAAGAGACCCAGTACTTC. Translating gives CASSESPASFQETQYF.